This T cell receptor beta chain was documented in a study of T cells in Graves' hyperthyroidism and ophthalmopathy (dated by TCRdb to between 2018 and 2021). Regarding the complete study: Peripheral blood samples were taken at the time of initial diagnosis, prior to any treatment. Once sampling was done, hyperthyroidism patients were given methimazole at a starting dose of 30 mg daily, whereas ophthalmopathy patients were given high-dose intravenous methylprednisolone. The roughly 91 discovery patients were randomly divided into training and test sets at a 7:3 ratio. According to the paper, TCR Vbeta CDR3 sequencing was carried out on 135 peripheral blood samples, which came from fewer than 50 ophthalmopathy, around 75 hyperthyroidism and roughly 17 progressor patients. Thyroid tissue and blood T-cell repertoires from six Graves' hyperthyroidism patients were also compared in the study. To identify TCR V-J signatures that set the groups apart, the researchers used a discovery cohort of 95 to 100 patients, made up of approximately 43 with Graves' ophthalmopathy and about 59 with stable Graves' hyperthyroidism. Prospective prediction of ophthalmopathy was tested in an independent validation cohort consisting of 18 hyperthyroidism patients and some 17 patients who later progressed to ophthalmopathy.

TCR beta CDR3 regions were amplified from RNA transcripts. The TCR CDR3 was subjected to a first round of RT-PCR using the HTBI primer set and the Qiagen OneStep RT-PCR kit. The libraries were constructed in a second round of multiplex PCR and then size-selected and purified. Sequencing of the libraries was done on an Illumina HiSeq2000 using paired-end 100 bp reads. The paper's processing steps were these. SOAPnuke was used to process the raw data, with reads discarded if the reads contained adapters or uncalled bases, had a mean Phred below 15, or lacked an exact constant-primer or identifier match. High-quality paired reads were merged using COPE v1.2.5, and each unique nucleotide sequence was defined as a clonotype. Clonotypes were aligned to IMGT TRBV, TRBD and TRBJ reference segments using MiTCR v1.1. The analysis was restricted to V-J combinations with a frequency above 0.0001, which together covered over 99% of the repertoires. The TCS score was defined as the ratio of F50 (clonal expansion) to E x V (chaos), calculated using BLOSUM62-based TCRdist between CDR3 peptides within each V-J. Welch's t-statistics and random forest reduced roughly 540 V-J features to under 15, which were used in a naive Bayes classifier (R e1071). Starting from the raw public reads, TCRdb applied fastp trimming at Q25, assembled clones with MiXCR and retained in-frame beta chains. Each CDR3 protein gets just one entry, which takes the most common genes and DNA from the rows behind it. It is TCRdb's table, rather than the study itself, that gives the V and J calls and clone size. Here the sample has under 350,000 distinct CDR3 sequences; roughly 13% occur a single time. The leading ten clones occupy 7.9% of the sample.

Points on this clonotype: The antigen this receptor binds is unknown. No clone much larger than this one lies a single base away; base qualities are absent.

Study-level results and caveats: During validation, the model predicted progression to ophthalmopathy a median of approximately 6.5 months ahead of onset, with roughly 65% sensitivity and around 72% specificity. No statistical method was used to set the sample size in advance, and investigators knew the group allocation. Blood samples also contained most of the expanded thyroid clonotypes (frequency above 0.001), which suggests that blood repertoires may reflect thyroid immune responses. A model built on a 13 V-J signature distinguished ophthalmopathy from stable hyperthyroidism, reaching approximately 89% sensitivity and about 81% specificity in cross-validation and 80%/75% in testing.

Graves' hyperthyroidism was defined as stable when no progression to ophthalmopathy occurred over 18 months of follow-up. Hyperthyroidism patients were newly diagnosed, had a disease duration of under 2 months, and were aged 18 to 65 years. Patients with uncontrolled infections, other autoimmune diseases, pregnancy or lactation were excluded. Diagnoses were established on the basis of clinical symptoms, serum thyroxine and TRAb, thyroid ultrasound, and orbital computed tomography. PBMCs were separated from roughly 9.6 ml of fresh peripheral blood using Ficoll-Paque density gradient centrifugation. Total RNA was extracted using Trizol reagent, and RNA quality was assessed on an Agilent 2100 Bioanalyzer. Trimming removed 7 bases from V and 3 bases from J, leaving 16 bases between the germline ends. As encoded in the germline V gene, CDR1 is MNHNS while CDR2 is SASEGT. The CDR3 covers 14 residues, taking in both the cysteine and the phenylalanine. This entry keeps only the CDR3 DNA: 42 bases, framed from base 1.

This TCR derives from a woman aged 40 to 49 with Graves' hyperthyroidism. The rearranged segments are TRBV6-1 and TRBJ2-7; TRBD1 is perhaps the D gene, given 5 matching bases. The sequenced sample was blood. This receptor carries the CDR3 CASKPETANYEQYF. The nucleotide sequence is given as TGTGCCAGCAAGCCCGAGACAGCTAACTACGAGCAGTACTTC.